This T cell receptor (beta chain) was observed in a study of long-term antiretroviral therapy in people with HIV. CDR3 length equals 17 residues. V dropped 3 bases and J dropped 2 bases, with 18 bases sitting between them. The germline V gene has CDR1 SNHLY and CDR2 FYNNEI. Runs used v3.0 of the immunoSEQ assay and were done at survey level. The method was immunoSEQ multiplex PCR; TCRdb's version includes in-frame clones alone and lacks a portion of them. The sample has tens of thousands of clones, around 85% seen once; the top ten hold approximately 8%. The sample in question was unsorted PBMCs, obtained 3 years after starting antiretroviral therapy. The genes are TRBV2 and TRBJ2-3, with D uncertain. The TCR comes from a man aged 35 to 55 with HIV. The CDR3 coding sequence is TGTGCCAGCAGTGACTGGCAGTTCGAGGTCACCACAGATACGCAGTATTTT. Residues: CASSDWQFEVTTDTQYF.